Listed below are T cell receptor beta chains from one sample, sequenced in a study of blood T cell repertoires in COVID-19. TCRdb's table, derived via immunoSEQ multiplex PCR, lists solely in-frame clones and lacks some. The repertoire holds about 49,000 clones, about 88% seen once, with 5% in the top ten. The sequenced material came from peripheral blood. Receptors originate from a man aged 40-50 years with active COVID-19. The CDR3 runs from the conserved cysteine through the conserved F or W. Fields, in order: CDR3 protein, CDR3 DNA, clone size, J gene, D gene, V gene. A D gene is named only where the DNA matches it firmly. Clone size, where shown, is once, few, many, or a class for clones that have expanded.

CDR3 protein: CATSAQGTDTQYF; CDR3 DNA: TGTGCCACCAGTGCGCAGGGAACAGATACGCAGTATTTT; clone size: .; J gene: TRBJ2-3; D gene: .; V gene: TRBV24-1
CDR3 protein: CASSSKPGTDYNEQFF; CDR3 DNA: TGTGCCAGCTCTTCAAAGCCAGGGACAGATTACAATGAGCAGTTCTTC; clone size: .; J gene: TRBJ2-1; D gene: TRBD1; V gene: TRBV18
CDR3 protein: CASSKEISTGSNQPQHF; CDR3 DNA: TGTGCCAGCAGCAAAGAGATATCGACAGGAAGCAATCAGCCCCAGCATTTT; clone size: .; J gene: TRBJ1-5; D gene: .; V gene: TRBV21-1
CDR3 protein: CASRGGNFNEKLFF; CDR3 DNA: TGTGCCAGCAGGGGGGGGAATTTTAATGAAAAACTGTTTTTT; clone size: .; J gene: TRBJ1-4; D gene: .; V gene: TRBV28
CDR3 protein: CASSQGAEQYF; CDR3 DNA: TGTGCCAGCTCCCAGGGGGCCGAGCAGTACTTC; clone size: .; J gene: TRBJ2-7; D gene: TRBD1; V gene: TRBV7-9
CDR3 protein: CAISLGQEAMSYGYTF; CDR3 DNA: TGTGCCATCAGCCTCGGACAGGAAGCGATGAGCTATGGCTACACCTTC; clone size: once; J gene: TRBJ1-2; D gene: TRBD1; V gene: TRBV10-3
CDR3 protein: CASSPDRGSLPGNTIYF; CDR3 DNA: TGTGCCAGCAGCCCGGACAGGGGATCCCTTCCTGGAAACACCATATATTTT; clone size: .; J gene: TRBJ1-3; D gene: TRBD1; V gene: TRBV11-2
CDR3 protein: CASDTGVGETQYF; CDR3 DNA: TGTGCCAGCGACACGGGGGTCGGAGAGACCCAGTACTTC; clone size: .; J gene: TRBJ2-5; D gene: .; V gene: TRBV5-5
CDR3 protein: CASSYSDSMNTEAFF; CDR3 DNA: TGTGCCAGCAGTTACTCGGATAGCATGAACACTGAAGCTTTCTTT; clone size: .; J gene: TRBJ1-1; D gene: .; V gene: TRBV6-6
CDR3 protein: CASRPLQGASGYTF; CDR3 DNA: TGCGCCAGCAGACCTTTACAGGGGGCGTCTGGCTACACCTTC; clone size: .; J gene: TRBJ1-2; D gene: TRBD1; V gene: TRBV4-1
CDR3 protein: CASRGTSGRNNEQFF; CDR3 DNA: TGCGCCAGCCGAGGGACTAGCGGGAGGAACAATGAGCAGTTCTTC; clone size: .; J gene: TRBJ2-1; D gene: TRBD2; V gene: TRBV10-2
CDR3 protein: CASSQTTGMGGYTF; CDR3 DNA: TGTGCCAGCAGCCAAACGACAGGGATGGGCGGCTACACCTTC; clone size: .; J gene: TRBJ1-2; D gene: TRBD1; V gene: TRBV5-4
CDR3 protein: CASSFRRWNTGELFF; CDR3 DNA: TGTGCCAGCAGTTTTCGCAGGTGGAACACCGGGGAGCTGTTTTTT; clone size: .; J gene: TRBJ2-2; D gene: .; V gene: TRBV28
CDR3 protein: CASSPDWRAEAFF; CDR3 DNA: TGTGCCAGCAGCCCTGACTGGAGGGCTGAAGCTTTCTTT; clone size: .; J gene: TRBJ1-1; D gene: .; V gene: TRBV14
CDR3 protein: CASSSGQRETQYF; CDR3 DNA: TGCGCCAGCAGCTCGGGACAGCGAGAGACCCAGTACTTC; clone size: .; J gene: TRBJ2-5; D gene: TRBD1; V gene: TRBV4-1
CDR3 protein: CASSLGLAGTYNEQFF; CDR3 DNA: TGCGCCAGCAGCTTAGGGCTAGCGGGTACCTACAATGAGCAGTTCTTC; clone size: .; J gene: TRBJ2-1; D gene: TRBD2; V gene: TRBV5-1
CDR3 protein: CASSPSGLAGGNSYEQYF; CDR3 DNA: TGTGCCAGCTCACCTTCTGGACTAGCGGGAGGGAACTCCTACGAGCAGTACTTC; clone size: .; J gene: TRBJ2-7; D gene: TRBD2; V gene: TRBV18
CDR3 protein: CASSLTRSTQETQYF; CDR3 DNA: TGTGCCAGCAGCTTAACCCGGAGTACCCAAGAGACCCAGTACTTC; clone size: .; J gene: TRBJ2-5; D gene: .; V gene: TRBV11-1
CDR3 protein: CASSLKQGAFLNYGYTF; CDR3 DNA: TGTGCCAGCTCCCTCAAGCAGGGGGCTTTTCTGAACTATGGCTACACCTTC; clone size: .; J gene: TRBJ1-2; D gene: TRBD1; V gene: TRBV7-2
CDR3 protein: CSVDSGELFF; CDR3 DNA: TGCAGCGTTGACTCCGGGGAGCTGTTTTTT; clone size: .; J gene: TRBJ2-2; D gene: .; V gene: TRBV29-1
CDR3 protein: CASSHPQGTGGELFF; CDR3 DNA: TGTGCCAGCAGTCACCCACAGGGGACCGGCGGGGAGCTGTTTTTT; clone size: .; J gene: TRBJ2-2; D gene: TRBD1; V gene: TRBV2
CDR3 protein: CASSMGRGQAPFSGNTIYF; CDR3 DNA: TGCGCCAGCAGCATGGGCCGCGGACAGGCACCGTTCTCTGGAAACACCATATATTTT; clone size: .; J gene: TRBJ1-3; D gene: TRBD1; V gene: TRBV5-1
CDR3 protein: CASSQDPQGRTEAFF; CDR3 DNA: TGTGCCAGCAGCCAAGACCCCCAGGGCCGTACTGAAGCTTTCTTT; clone size: .; J gene: TRBJ1-1; D gene: .; V gene: TRBV3-1/TRBV3-2
CDR3 protein: CASSNPRGTDTFSDYGYTF; CDR3 DNA: TGTGCCAGCAGTAACCCCCGCGGGACAGACACCTTTTCTGACTATGGCTACACCTTC; clone size: .; J gene: TRBJ1-2; D gene: TRBD1; V gene: TRBV11-2